The 27 T cell receptor beta chains in this list originate from one sample, sequenced in a study of glioma-infiltrating T cells after dendritic cell vaccination. The data were produced by immunoSEQ multiplex PCR, yet TCRdb's version contains in-frame clones alone and is incomplete. In the table there are about 67,000 clones, around 86% of which are singletons. Source: blood, taken before dendritic cell vaccination. These receptors originate from a human donor with glioblastoma.

Notes on this clone: The same CDR3 is also encoded by other DNA sequences in this sample. V gene TRBV5-1 combines with J gene TRBJ2-7; no clear D. CDR3 length equals 13 residues. CDR1 and CDR2 from the germline V gene are SGHRS and YFSETQ. The V end was cut by 0 bases, the J end by 1 base, with 5 bases between. The DNA of the CDR3 is TGCGCCAGCAGCTTGGCTCCTTCCTACGAGCAGTACTTC. Encoded protein: CASSLAPSYEQYF.

The CDR3 reads CAWSVMRTGGGYGYTF. In DNA, the CDR3 is TGTGCCTGGAGTGTAATGAGGACAGGGGGCGGCTATGGCTACACCTTC. This rearrangement joins TRBV30 to TRBJ1-2, with 11 bases identical to TRBD1. The CDR3 has 16 residues. CDR1 and CDR2 (germline): GTSNPN, SVGIG (reference sequence). The V and J ends lost 0 bases and 4 bases, in that order; junction bases with no gene match: 7.

V usage is TRBV10-3 and J usage is TRBJ2-5; 8 bases line up with TRBD2. With the DNA end fitting TRBJ2-7 better, the J assignment may be wrong. The CDR3 is made up of 17 amino acids. Germline lookup yields CDR1 ENHRY and CDR2 SYGVKD. The CDR3 DNA reads TGTGCCATCAGTGAGTCCCTTACATCCGGCGGGAGGTACGAGCAGTACTTC. This codes for CAISESLTSGGRYEQYF.

The chain carries TRBV4-1 and TRBJ1-5, with a tentative D call TRBD1 (5 bases). The CDR3 extends over 14 amino acids. Germline values: CDR1 MGHRA, CDR2 YSYEKL. The germline V and J ends were trimmed by 4 bases and 11 bases, with 18 bases remaining between them. The CDR3, as DNA: TGCGCCAGCAGCCGGGGGGTGTGGGGGGGAGCCCAGCATTTT. Protein sequence: CASSRGVWGGAQHF.

The chain combines TRBV27 with TRBJ1-4; 7 nucleotides line up with TRBD1. CDR1 and CDR2 (germline): MNHEY, SMNVEV (reference sequence). Trimming at V came to 3 bases and at J to 2 bases, leaving 6 bases not matched to a gene. This CDR3 spans 16 amino acids. CDR3 nucleotides: TGTGCCAGCAGTTTGTATGGGGGACAGACTAATGAAAAACTGTTTTTT. Translated, it gives CASSLYGGQTNEKLFF.

The chain uses TRBV6-1 and TRBJ1-2; 11 nucleotides match TRBD1. The CDR3 runs to 14 residues. Trimming removed 7 bases from V and 4 bases from J; junction bases left unmatched: 5. Germline CDR1 is MNHNS and CDR2 is SASEGT. For the CDR3, the DNA is TGTGCCAGCAATTTCGGGACAGGGGGCTATGGCTACACCTTC. Amino acid sequence: CASNFGTGGYGYTF.

The J gene is TRBJ1-2, the V gene TRBV19, with 10 bases aligning to TRBD1. CDR1 LNHDA and CDR2 SQIVND come from the germline V gene (reference sequence). The CDR3 spans 14 residues. With V trimmed by 6 bases and J by 4 bases, 5 bases remained unmatched. This CDR3 is CASRGTGASYGYTF. CDR3 sequence (DNA): TGTGCCAGTAGGGGGACAGGGGCGAGCTATGGCTACACCTTC.

The chain links TRBV7-3 to TRBJ1-2; 7 nucleotides agree with TRBD1. V shed 6 bases, J shed 2 bases, and the junction held 6 bases outside the gene matches. Germline V lookup: CDR1 SGHTA, CDR2 FQGTGA. The CDR3 is 14 residues long. The CDR3 reads CASSPGGPNYGYTF. DNA of the CDR3: TGTGCCAGCAGTCCAGGGGGACCCAACTATGGCTACACCTTC.

The chain uses TRBV10-3 and TRBJ2-2; 7 bases agree with TRBD1. CDR3 length equals 14 residues. From germline, CDR1 is ENHRY and CDR2 SYGVKD. The ends lost 6 bases at V and 7 bases at J; junction bases unmatched: 8. The CDR3 region has the DNA TGTGCCATCAGCGGGGACAGACGAGGCGGGGAGCTGTTTTTT. Translation: CAISGDRRGGELFF.

This chain uses TRBV25-1 with TRBJ2-6; tentatively, D is TRBD1 (5 bases). Trimming removed 0 bases from V and 0 bases from J, with 9 bases in between. The CDR3 covers 17 residues. From germline, CDR1 is MGHDK and CDR2 SYGVNS. CDR3 protein: CASSEYPDSSGANVLTF. The CDR3 DNA follows: TGTGCCAGCAGTGAATATCCCGACAGCTCTGGGGCCAACGTCCTGACTTTC.

This chain joins TRBV9 and TRBJ1-3; D call uncertain. V dropped 4 bases and J dropped 0 bases, with 8 bases sitting between them. This CDR3 spans 14 amino acids. From germline, CDR1 is SGDLS and CDR2 YYNGEE. CDR3 protein: CASSYLDSGNTIYF. CDR3 bases: TGTGCCAGCAGCTATTTAGACTCTGGAAACACCATATATTTT.

V and J are TRBV7-8 and TRBJ1-2, with D unresolved. Trimming cost V 5 bases and J 4 bases, with 23 bases left between them. Per the germline V gene, CDR1 is SGHVS and CDR2 is FQNEAQ. The CDR3 is 17 amino acids. CDR3 sequence: CASSIGLSGGEIYGYTF. CDR3 sequence (DNA): TGTGCCAGCAGCATTGGCCTCTCGGGCGGGGAAATCTATGGCTACACCTTC.

This chain links TRBV11-1 with TRBJ2-7; 9 bases fit TRBD1. CDR3 length equals 14 residues. Germline assignment: CDR1 SGHAT and CDR2 FQDESV (reference sequence). V was pared by 5 bases and J by 4 bases, with 6 bases of the junction left unmatched. CDR3 amino acids: CASSPGTGSYEQYF. The CDR3 bases are TGTGCCAGCAGCCCCGGGACAGGGTCGTACGAGCAGTACTTC.

In nucleotides, the CDR3 is TGCGCCAGCAGCCCCGGGGACAGGGGGCGAAAAACTGAAGCTTTCTTT. Protein sequence: CASSPGDRGRKTEAFF. The rearrangement links TRBV5-1 to TRBJ1-1, with TRBD1 identical over 12 bases. Losses at the gene ends were 4 bases for V and 5 bases for J; bases not matched to a gene: 9. The germline CDR1 and CDR2 sequences are SGHRS and YFSETQ. This CDR3 region has 16 residues.

For the CDR3, the DNA is TGTGCCAGCAGCTTAGATCTCCGGTCTGAAGCTTTCTTT. Translation gives CASSLDLRSEAFF. The genes are TRBV11-2 and TRBJ1-1; no firm D call. CDR3 size: 13 residues. The germline gives CDR1 SGHAT, CDR2 FQNNGV. V gave up 0 bases and J gave up 6 bases, with 8 bases separating them.

The rearrangement uses TRBV4-3 and TRBJ2-7; the D is unclear. Trimming removed 0 bases at V and 2 bases at J, with 8 bases between. The CDR3 has 14 residues. Germline loops: CDR1 LGHNA, CDR2 YSLEER. CDR3 loop: CASSQDSRTYEQYF. The CDR3, as DNA: TGCGCCAGCAGCCAAGATTCCAGAACCTACGAGCAGTACTTC.

The chain uses TRBV19 and TRBJ2-3; TRBD2 matches 7 bases. Germline V gene sequence: CDR1 LNHDA, CDR2 SQIVND (reference sequence). V dropped 3 bases and J dropped 2; count of bases not matched to a gene: 8. There are 16 residues in the CDR3. The CDR3 nucleotides read TGTGCCAGTAGTATGTGGCTAGCGGAATACACAGATACGCAGTATTTT. Translation gives CASSMWLAEYTDTQYF. Full variable domain (rest looked up from reference TRBV19 and TRBJ2-3): DGGITQSPKYLFRKEGQNVTLSCEQNLNHDAMYWYRQDPGQGLRLIYYSQIVNDFQKGDIAEGYSVSREKKESFPLTVTSAQKNPTAFYLCASSMWLAEYTDTQYFGPGTRLTVL.

This rearrangement joins TRBV29-1 to TRBJ1-2; no definite D call. Germline V gives CDR1 SQVTM, CDR2 ANQGSEA. Deletions cut 1 base from V and 1 base from J, with 7 bases between. This CDR3 is built from 13 residues. CDR3 DNA: TGCAGCGTTGAAGGTAGCTTTAACTATGGCTACACCTTC. Protein sequence: CSVEGSFNYGYTF.

The chain couples TRBV2 to TRBJ2-3; D is ambiguous. Per the germline V gene, CDR1 is SNHLY and CDR2 is FYNNEI. The CDR3 runs 10 residues. Trimming stripped 5 bases from V and 6 bases from J, with 3 bases between. The CDR3 coding sequence is TGTGCCAGCAGTCGGGATACGCAGTATTTT. Amino acids: CASSRDTQYF.

In its sample, this clone was seen a few times. The chain is built from TRBV5-1 and TRBJ2-1, with 11 bases that match TRBD2. J was trimmed by 7 bases and V by 1 base; bases with no gene match: 7. The germline V gene encodes CDR1 SGHRS and CDR2 YFSETQ. CDR3 length: 16 amino acids. CDR3 loop: CASSLFLAGGTNEQFF. The DNA of the CDR3 is TGCGCCAGCAGCTTGTTCCTAGCGGGGGGTACGAATGAGCAGTTCTTC.

The chain has TRBV5-1 and TRBJ2-1, with 13 bases identical to TRBD2. Trimming cost V 7 bases and J 0 bases; bases outside gene matches: 13. Germline-derived CDR1 and CDR2 are SGHRS and YFSETQ. This CDR3 is built from 19 residues. The CDR3 loop reads CASCWSGLAGEGSYNEQFF. In DNA form, the CDR3 reads TGCGCCAGCTGCTGGTCCGGACTAGCGGGGGAGGGCTCCTACAATGAGCAGTTCTTC.

This sequence joins TRBV4-3 and TRBJ1-2, with D possibly TRBD1 on 6 matching bases. Trimming removed 0 bases at V and 3 bases at J, with 11 bases between. CDR1 is LGHNA and CDR2 is YSLEER in the germline V gene. This CDR3 spans 15 amino acids. CDR3 coding DNA: TGCGCCAGCAGCCAAGAGGGGGCGTCGTACTATGGCTACACCTTC. Translated, it gives CASSQEGASYYGYTF.

This clone turned up a few times. J is TRBJ1-3 and V is TRBV2, with 8 bases identical to TRBD1. V trimming: 6 bases; J trimming: 8 bases; junction bases outside the gene matches: 9. The CDR3 totals 14 residues. Looked up from germline, CDR1 is SNHLY and CDR2 is FYNNEI. The CDR3: CASRLGQGGHTIYF. CDR3 DNA: TGTGCCAGCAGACTCGGACAGGGCGGTCACACCATATATTTT.

The chain recombines TRBV18 with TRBJ2-2; 7 positions agree with TRBD1. J gave up 2 bases and V 5 bases, and 8 bases lay outside the gene matches. The germline V gene has CDR1 KGHSH and CDR2 LQKENI. The CDR3 covers 16 residues. The CDR3 sequence: CASSSQGQLNTGELFF. CDR3 coding DNA: TGTGCCAGCTCATCACAGGGACAGCTAAACACCGGGGAGCTGTTTTTT.

The rearrangement links TRBV5-1 to TRBJ1-5; TRBD1 aligns across 9 bases. The V gene end was trimmed by 0 bases and the J gene end by 6 bases; junction bases not matched to a gene: 4. The CDR3 is 15 residues long. Germline lookup yields CDR1 SGHRS and CDR2 YFSETQ. The CDR3 sequence is CASSLGQGDGQPQHF. The CDR3 coding sequence is TGCGCCAGCAGCTTGGGACAGGGGGACGGTCAGCCCCAGCATTTT.

The chain employs TRBV11-1 and TRBJ2-7, with a possible D match to TRBD1 (5 bases). There are 14 residues in the CDR3. The germline gives CDR1 SGHAT, CDR2 FQDESV (reference sequence). Trimming took 2 bases from V and 6 from J, leaving 14 bases between them. The CDR3 nucleotides read TGTGCCAGCAGCTTAAGGGCCAGGGTGGGCGAGCAGTACTTC. It encodes CASSLRARVGEQYF.

The V gene is TRBV2, the J gene TRBJ1-2; no firm D call. There are 14 residues in the CDR3. Germline V gene lookup returns CDR1 SNHLY and CDR2 FYNNEI. The V gene lost 1 base and the J gene lost 1 base, with 7 bases spanning the gap. The CDR3 protein is CASSEGSDNYGYTF. In DNA, the CDR3 is TGTGCCAGCAGTGAAGGCAGTGATAACTATGGCTACACCTTC.